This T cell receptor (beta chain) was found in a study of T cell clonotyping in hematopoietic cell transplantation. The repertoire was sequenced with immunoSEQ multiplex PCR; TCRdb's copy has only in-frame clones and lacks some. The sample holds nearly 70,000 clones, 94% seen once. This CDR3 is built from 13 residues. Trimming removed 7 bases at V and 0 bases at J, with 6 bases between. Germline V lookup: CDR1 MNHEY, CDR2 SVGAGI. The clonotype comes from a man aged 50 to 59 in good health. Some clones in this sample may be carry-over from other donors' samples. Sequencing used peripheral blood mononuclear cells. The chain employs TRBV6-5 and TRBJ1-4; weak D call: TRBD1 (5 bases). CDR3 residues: CASKQATNEKLFF. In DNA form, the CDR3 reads TGTGCCAGCAAACAGGCAACTAATGAAAAACTGTTTTTT.